What follows are 30 T cell receptor beta chains derived from one specimen sequenced in a study of shared clonotypes between healthy human individuals. The data were produced by immunoSEQ multiplex PCR, yet TCRdb's version contains in-frame clones alone and is incomplete. The table has over 850,000 clones, about 80% seen once. The sample was memory CD4+ T cells from PBMCs. Described subset: CD45RA-negative fraction. Source of these receptors: a man younger than 35 in good health. Some clones in this sample may be carry-over from other donors' samples.

This clone was recorded a few times. J is TRBJ2-3 and V is TRBV5-1; D may correspond to TRBD1 or TRBD2 (5 bases each). Trimming took off 3 bases at V and 4 bases at J, with 18 bases between the two ends. Germline CDR1 and CDR2: SGHRS and YFSETQ. The CDR3 contains 16 residues. The CDR3 here is CASSYVGTGLADTQYF. CDR3 in DNA: TGCGCCAGCAGCTATGTCGGGACCGGACTGGCAGATACGCAGTATTTT.

This clone was recorded a few times. This rearrangement joins TRBV30 to TRBJ1-1, with D unresolved. CDR3 length: 14 residues. The germline gives CDR1 GTSNPN, CDR2 SVGIG (reference sequence). Deletions cut 8 bases from V and 2 bases from J, with 18 bases between. The CDR3 sequence is CALRNRRANTEAFF. The CDR3 nucleotides read TGTGCCCTAAGGAATCGGAGGGCAAACACTGAAGCTTTCTTT.

The chain combines TRBV5-1 with TRBJ2-7, with 8 bases identical to TRBD1. The germline CDR1 and CDR2 sequences are SGHRS and YFSETQ. This CDR3 comprises 14 residues. With 0 bases clipped from V and 4 bases from J, the junction kept 3 bases outside the gene matches. CDR3: CASSLAQGAYEQYF. In DNA, the CDR3 is TGCGCCAGCAGCTTGGCGCAGGGGGCGTACGAGCAGTACTTC.

The CDR3 nucleotides read TGTGCCAGCAGTCCACCAGGGACAGGGTTCGAGACCCAGTACTTC. Its protein is CASSPPGTGFETQYF. The J gene is TRBJ2-5, the V gene TRBV6-6; TRBD1 matches 9 bases. Germline-derived CDR1 and CDR2 are MNHNY and SVGAGI (reference sequence). The CDR3 sequence is 15 residues long. V dropped 5 bases and J dropped 5; count of bases not matched to a gene: 9.

The chain carries TRBV2 and TRBJ2-3; 8 bases fit TRBD2. This CDR3 spans 18 amino acids. Germline V lookup: CDR1 SNHLY, CDR2 FYNNEI. After removal of 6 bases from V and 0 bases from J, the junction contained 14 bases not matched to a gene. CDR3 sequence reads: CASRPSGREVWSTDTQYF. The CDR3 bases are TGTGCCAGCAGACCGAGCGGGAGAGAGGTTTGGAGCACAGATACGCAGTATTTT.

The chain is built from TRBV10-3 and TRBJ1-3; D may be TRBD1 (6 bases). The CDR3 totals 15 residues. Germline lookup yields CDR1 ENHRY and CDR2 SYGVKD. The germline V and J ends were trimmed by 1 base and 8 bases, with 15 bases remaining between them. The CDR3 DNA reads as TGTGCCATCAGTGAGTTAGCAGGGGTTTTTGACACCATATATTTT. It encodes CAISELAGVFDTIYF.

This clone showed up many times. The chain links TRBV14 to TRBJ2-5; 8 bases fit TRBD1. J was trimmed by 5 bases and V by 7 bases; bases with no gene match: 12. This CDR3 contains 15 residues. In germline, CDR1 is SGHDN, CDR2 FVKESK. The CDR3 loop is CASTTGAGGFETQYF. The CDR3 nucleotides read TGTGCCAGCACCACAGGGGCAGGGGGCTTCGAGACCCAGTACTTC.

This clone came up once. The chain carries TRBV19 and TRBJ2-7; D is unclear. Per the germline V gene, CDR1 is LNHDA and CDR2 is SQIVND (reference sequence). The V end was cut by 3 bases, the J end by 0 bases, with 9 bases between. CDR3 length: 14 residues. CDR3 sequence: CASSMTRSSYEQYF. The CDR3 DNA sequence: TGTGCCAGTAGTATGACAAGGAGCTCCTACGAGCAGTACTTC.

In its sample, this clone was seen many times. The V and J genes are TRBV2 and TRBJ2-1; 7 nucleotides align to TRBD2. The V gene's germline CDR1 is SNHLY and CDR2 FYNNEI. The CDR3 runs to 14 residues. Trimming cost V 4 bases and J 7 bases; bases outside gene matches: 7. DNA of the CDR3: TGTGCCAGCAGTGGCTGGGAGGGCCTGAATGAGCAGTTCTTC. Its translation: CASSGWEGLNEQFF.

The chain carries TRBV6-5 and TRBJ1-1, with no clear D. The CDR3 spans 13 residues. Trimming stripped 6 bases from V and 11 bases from J, with 19 bases between. Germline V gives CDR1 MNHEY, CDR2 SVGAGI. CDR3 in amino acids: CASRPDLSERAFF. In DNA, the CDR3 is TGTGCCAGCAGGCCCGATTTAAGCGAAAGGGCTTTCTTT.

The chain links TRBV27 to TRBJ2-7; TRBD1 aligns across 7 bases. The CDR3 length is 16 residues. Germline values: CDR1 MNHEY, CDR2 SMNVEV (reference sequence). The J segment lost 2 bases and the V segment lost 4 bases, leaving 11 bases of the junction unmatched. Written as DNA, the CDR3 is TGTGCCAGCAGTTCCACAGGGGCCCCCCGACCCTACGAGCAGTACTTC. It specifies CASSSTGAPRPYEQYF.

The chain couples TRBV2 to TRBJ2-7, with D hard to call. Trimming pared 5 bases from V and 1 base from J, leaving 6 bases between. The CDR3 covers 12 residues. Looked up from germline, CDR1 is SNHLY and CDR2 is FYNNEI. The CDR3 region is CASSLISYEQYF. Written as DNA, the CDR3 is TGTGCCAGCAGTTTGATTTCCTACGAGCAGTACTTC.

The chain employs TRBV5-1 and TRBJ2-1, with D possibly matching TRBD1 (5 bases). Germline-derived CDR1 and CDR2 are SGHRS and YFSETQ. The CDR3 extends over 13 amino acids. V was clipped by 0 bases and J by 8 bases, with 9 bases between them. CDR3 loop: CASSLASRDEQFF. Written as DNA, the CDR3 is TGCGCCAGCAGCTTGGCGTCCAGGGATGAGCAGTTCTTC.

This clone occurred a few times. The gene calls are TRBV6-5 and TRBJ2-7, with TRBD2 matching over 9 bases. The CDR3 sequence is 14 residues long. Per the germline V gene, CDR1 is MNHEY and CDR2 is SVGAGI. V was clipped by 2 bases and J by 6 bases; unmatched bases: 5. The CDR3 loop is CASSYGGRASEQYF. The CDR3, as DNA: TGTGCCAGCAGTTACGGCGGGAGGGCCAGCGAGCAGTACTTC.

V and J are TRBV7-2 and TRBJ2-7, with 7 bases identical to TRBD1. Germline CDR1 SGHTA, CDR2 FQGNSA. Trimming removed 1 base from V and 7 bases from J; junction bases left unmatched: 7. This CDR3 contains 14 residues. The CDR3 here is CASSLDTGEQEQYF. The CDR3, as DNA: TGTGCCAGCAGCTTAGACACAGGGGAACAAGAGCAGTACTTC.

The rearrangement uses TRBV7-2 and TRBJ2-2; D might be TRBD2 (6 bases). Germline V lookup: CDR1 SGHTA, CDR2 FQGNSA. The CDR3 extends over 16 amino acids. Trimming left V 1 base short and J 5 bases short, with 14 bases between. For the CDR3, the DNA is TGTGCCAGCAGCTTAGTCGGGGGAATTAAGACCGGGGAGCTGTTTTTT. This sequence encodes CASSLVGGIKTGELFF.

This chain connects TRBV5-1 to TRBJ2-7; D is unresolved. The germline V gene has CDR1 SGHRS and CDR2 YFSETQ. The ends were cut back, 0 bases at V and 6 bases at J, with 16 bases in the middle. The CDR3 has 15 residues. The CDR3 DNA sequence: TGCGCCAGCAGCTTGGAAGGAAACCTGTCTGGCGAGCAGTACTTC. Residues: CASSLEGNLSGEQYF.

The chain couples TRBV10-3 to TRBJ2-7, with unresolved D. The CDR3 totals 13 residues. The germline V gene has CDR1 ENHRY and CDR2 SYGVKD. V lost 9 bases and J lost 5, with 17 bases in between. CDR3 sequence: CAITGSSENEQYF. CDR3 DNA: TGTGCCATAACGGGCTCATCGGAGAACGAGCAGTACTTC.

The chain links TRBV6-1 to TRBJ2-7; D might be TRBD1 or TRBD2, each matching 5 bases. The CDR3 length is 13 residues. Germline V gene sequence: CDR1 MNHNS, CDR2 SASEGT. Trimming left V 2 bases short and J 2 bases short, with 7 bases between. In nucleotides, the CDR3 is TGTGCCAGCAGTGAATTGGGACCCTACGAGCAGTACTTC. Translation gives CASSELGPYEQYF.

This rearrangement joins TRBV11-3 to TRBJ2-1; 7 nucleotides match TRBD2. Trimming at V came to 5 bases and at J to 5 bases, leaving 6 bases not matched to a gene. Germline loops: CDR1 SGHNT, CDR2 YENEEA. The CDR3 is 14 residues long. CDR3 region: CASSPRAGDNEQFF. DNA for the CDR3: TGTGCCAGCAGCCCGAGGGCGGGAGACAATGAGCAGTTCTTC.

The genes are TRBV6-8 and TRBJ2-5; D possibly corresponds to TRBD1 (6 bases). CDR1 and CDR2 from the germline V gene are MNHGY and SAAAGT. The CDR3 spans 15 residues. Deletions cut 6 bases from V and 1 base from J, with 15 bases between. The CDR3 protein is CASRGRQDTQETQYF. The CDR3 DNA reads TGTGCCAGCAGGGGCCGACAGGACACCCAAGAGACCCAGTACTTC.

The chain employs TRBV2 and TRBJ1-5, with a weak D call TRBD1 (5 bases). The V and J ends lost 8 bases and 6 bases respectively, with 17 bases between them. This CDR3 comprises 14 residues. The germline V gene encodes CDR1 SNHLY and CDR2 FYNNEI. CDR3 loop: CASGGTSGGQPQHF. The CDR3 bases are TGTGCCAGCGGGGGGACGAGCGGGGGTCAGCCCCAGCATTTT.

The chain combines TRBV7-9 with TRBJ2-1, with 8 bases lining up with TRBD1. The junction had 13 bases not matched to a gene; V was cut back by 1 base and J by 2 bases. Per the germline V gene, CDR1 is SEHNR and CDR2 is FQNEAQ (reference sequence). The CDR3 contains 19 residues. The CDR3 DNA reads TGTGCCAGCAGCTTAGGGACAGGGAGAGGTGGGACGACCTACAATGAGCAGTTCTTC. Amino acids: CASSLGTGRGGTTYNEQFF.

The chain couples TRBV19 to TRBJ1-2, with D perhaps matching TRBD1 (6 bases). With 7 bases removed from V and 2 bases from J, the gap between germline ends came to 11 bases. Germline assignment: CDR1 LNHDA and CDR2 SQIVND (reference sequence). The CDR3 is 13 residues long. CDR3 region: CASISTGNYGYTF. The CDR3, as DNA: TGTGCCAGTATCTCAACAGGGAACTATGGCTACACCTTC.

This clone was detected only a few times. The conserved phenylalanine or tryptophan is not found at the CDR3 terminus, so this likely reflects a read error. The DNA is left out, because the CDR3 cannot be placed on it with certainty; the CDR3 is given as TCRdb lists it. V and J are TRBV5-3 and TRBJ2-7. TRBV5-3 is placed among ORFs of uncertain function. The CDR3 has 8 amino acids, counting both end residues. CDR3 residues: CARRWGPP.

The V call is TRBV11-2, the J call TRBJ2-5; the match to TRBD1 covers 7 bases. Unmatched junction bases numbered 13, after V lost 2 bases and J lost 4 bases. Per germline, CDR1 SGHAT and CDR2 FQNNGV. This CDR3 has 17 amino acids. The CDR3 region is CASSLRTGRLPGETQYF. The CDR3 region has the DNA TGTGCCAGCAGCTTACGGACAGGTCGGCTGCCCGGAGAGACCCAGTACTTC.

The rearrangement uses TRBV7-8 and TRBJ2-2, with 14 bases lining up with TRBD2. The CDR3 is 20 residues long. V lost 5 bases to trimming and J lost 5 bases; unmatched junction nucleotides: 16. The germline gives CDR1 SGHVS, CDR2 FQNEAQ. CDR3 region: CASSPSPGLAGALGTGELFF. The CDR3 nucleotides read TGTGCCAGCAGCCCTAGTCCGGGACTAGCGGGAGCCTTGGGGACCGGGGAGCTGTTTTTT.

As regards this clone: Different DNA sequences within this sample yield the same CDR3. V and J are TRBV30 and TRBJ2-6, with unresolved D. V lost 0 bases to trimming and J lost 4 bases, with 4 bases between them. The length of the CDR3 is 13 residues. The germline gives CDR1 GTSNPN, CDR2 SVGIG (reference sequence). The CDR3 DNA reads as TGTGCCTGGAGTGTAGGCGGGGCCAACGTCCTGACTTTC. This gives the protein CAWSVGGANVLTF.

This clone was counted a few times. V gene TRBV25-1 combines with J gene TRBJ2-7, with D unresolved. The CDR3 is 11 amino acids. V was shortened by 8 bases and J by 6 bases, with 11 bases between the two germline ends. Germline CDR1 MGHDK, CDR2 SYGVNS. The chain's CDR3 is CASLLLREQYF. The CDR3, as DNA: TGTGCCAGCCTCCTATTGCGCGAGCAGTACTTC.

This rearrangement joins TRBV2 to TRBJ2-2; D is possibly TRBD2 (6 bases). CDR3 length: 13 residues. Between the trimmed V and J ends, which lost 5 bases and 6 bases, there was a span of 10 bases. Germline V CDR1 and CDR2: SNHLY, FYNNEI. CDR3 sequence (DNA): TGTGCCAGCAGTTATCGGGAGTCCGGGGAGCTGTTTTTT. This sequence encodes CASSYRESGELFF.